Presented here are 14 T cell receptor beta chains from one specimen sequenced in a study of T cells in Graves' hyperthyroidism and ophthalmopathy. RNA transcripts gave rise to amplified TCR beta CDR3 regions. Initially, a first-round RT-PCR of the TCR CDR3 employed the HTBI primer set. In TCRdb, the multiplex PCR reads were re-called with MiXCR into one record per CDR3 protein. The sample yields about 380,000 distinct CDR3 sequences, about 13% seen once. Sequenced input: blood. All receptors derive from a young man with Graves' hyperthyroidism that later progressed to Graves' ophthalmopathy.

Many counts were recorded for this clonotype. The chain couples TRBV2 to TRBJ2-1; maybe TRBD1 (6 bases). Germline V gene sequence: CDR1 SNHLY, CDR2 FYNNEI. V was clipped by 11 bases and J by 10 bases, with 18 bases between them. The CDR3 contains 12 residues. Here the CDR3 reads CASCGPTGEQFF. DNA for the CDR3: TGTGCCTCCTGCGGACCAACAGGGGAGCAGTTCTTC.

The V gene is TRBV7-9, the J gene TRBJ2-1; 7 bases line up with TRBD2. This CDR3 has 15 amino acids. Germline-derived CDR1 and CDR2 are SEHNR and FQNEAQ (reference sequence). V trimming: 6 bases; J trimming: 8 bases; junction bases outside the gene matches: 13. In nucleotides, the CDR3 is TGTGCCAGCAGAACCGCTGCCGGGGCGGGGGATGAGCAGTTCTTC. It yields the protein CASRTAAGAGDEQFF.

This clonotype turned up a few times. The chain joins TRBV7-9 to TRBJ2-2, with D possibly TRBD2 on 5 matching bases. The CDR3 loop spans 16 amino acids. The germline CDR1 and CDR2 sequences are SEHNR and FQNEAQ (reference sequence). V gave up 5 bases and J gave up 0 bases, with 13 bases separating them. CDR3 sequence reads: CASSQFRGSNTGELFF. The CDR3 DNA follows: TGTGCCAGCAGCCAATTTCGGGGTTCGAACACCGGGGAGCTGTTTTTT.

This clonotype was seen repeatedly, ten times or more. The V gene is TRBV10-3, the J gene TRBJ1-6; 7 bases are a match to TRBD1. This CDR3 comprises 14 residues. Losses at the gene ends were 2 bases for V and 6 bases for J; bases not matched to a gene: 1. Per germline, CDR1 ENHRY and CDR2 SYGVKD. DNA of the CDR3: TGTGCCATCAGTGAGGGACAGGCTAATTCACCCCTCCACTTT. Amino acids: CAISEGQANSPLHF.

V usage is TRBV28 and J usage is TRBJ2-3, with 10 bases that match TRBD2. This CDR3 has 14 residues. The J segment lost 3 bases and the V segment lost 7 bases, leaving 4 bases of the junction unmatched. CDR1 is MDHEN, CDR2 SYDVKM, per germline. This chain's CDR3 is CASKSGGGTDTQYF. CDR3 sequence (DNA): TGTGCCAGCAAAAGCGGGGGGGGTACAGATACGCAGTATTTT.

This clonotype was seen a single time. This chain connects TRBV6-1 to TRBJ2-7; tentatively, D is TRBD2 (6 bases). With 6 bases removed from V and 6 bases from J, the gap between germline ends came to 18 bases. CDR1 is MNHNS, CDR2 SASEGT, per germline. CDR3 length equals 14 residues. CDR3 in amino acids: CASRTGTHPVEQYF. The CDR3 DNA reads as TGTGCCAGCAGAACCGGGACTCACCCCGTCGAGCAGTACTTC.

This clonotype was detected many times. The chain uses TRBV20-1 and TRBJ2-4; TRBD1 agrees at 8 bases. The junction had 5 bases not matched to a gene; V was cut back by 1 base and J by 0 bases. The CDR3 covers 16 residues. Germline CDR1 is DFQATT and CDR2 is SNEGSKA (reference sequence). Here the CDR3 DNA reads TGCAGTGCTAGAGGAGGACAGGGACTAGCCAAAAACATTCAGTACTTC. This sequence encodes CSARGGQGLAKNIQYF.

As to this clonotype: This may arise from a read error, as a much more abundant clone is one base away. The chain joins TRBV24-1 to TRBJ2-7; D is ambiguous. CDR1 is KGHDR, CDR2 SFDVKD, per germline. The CDR3 has 12 residues. For the CDR3, the DNA is TGTGTTCCACCTCCGGTCTCCCACGAGCAGTACTTC. Translation gives CVPPPVSHEQYF.

J is TRBJ2-5 and V is TRBV28, with 7 bases fitting TRBD1. The CDR3 consists of 14 residues. Per germline, CDR1 MDHEN and CDR2 SYDVKM. Trimming cost V 4 bases and J 5 bases; bases outside gene matches: 7. CDR3 nucleotides: TGTGCCAGCAGTTGGGCAGGGGGTAGGGAGACCCAGTACTTC. Residues: CASSWAGGRETQYF.

This clonotype showed up many times. This chain links TRBV11-2 with TRBJ1-2, with 12 bases lining up with TRBD1. Germline V gene data show CDR1 as SGHAT and CDR2 as FQNNGV. V trimming: 6 bases; J trimming: 7 bases; junction bases outside the gene matches: 9. The CDR3 is made up of 15 amino acids. The CDR3 loop is CASSLAGQGAGGYTF. In DNA form, the CDR3 reads TGTGCCAGCAGTCTGGCGGGACAGGGGGCTGGTGGCTACACCTTC. The entire variable domain, with the rest obtained from reference TRBV11-2 and TRBJ1-2, is as follows: EAGVAQSPRYKIIEKRQSVAFWCNPISGHATLYWYQQILGQGPKLLIQFQNNGVVDDSQLPKDRFSAERLKGVDSTLKIQPAKLEDSAVYLCASSLAGQGAGGYTFGSGTRLTVV.

This clonotype was seen many times. V is TRBV15 and J is TRBJ1-2, with 8 bases aligning to TRBD1. In germline, CDR1 is LNHNV, CDR2 YYDKDF (reference sequence). CDR3 length: 14 residues. The ends lost 0 bases at V and 8 bases at J; junction bases unmatched: 5. CDR3 sequence reads: CATSRDDRGGGYTF. The CDR3 nucleotides read TGTGCCACCAGCAGAGACGACAGGGGTGGGGGCTACACCTTC.

This clonotype was detected ten times or more. V and J are TRBV30 and TRBJ2-7; unclear D gene. Trimming cost V 3 bases and J 6 bases, with 12 bases left between them. The CDR3 contains 12 residues. Germline CDR1 and CDR2: GTSNPN and SVGIG (reference sequence). CDR3 nucleotides: TGTGCCTGGAGGAAGGTACTGTCCGAGCAGTACTTC. This gives the protein CAWRKVLSEQYF.

This clonotype was recorded many times. Relative to the germline gene, one junction end is altered; a read error may explain this. The genes are TRBV12-3 or TRBV12-4 and TRBJ1-1, with D unclear. The CDR3 has 15 residues. The CDR3 bases are TGTGCCAGCAATTTATGGGGTAATGAAGGCACTGAAGCTTTCTTT. Its translation is CASNLWGNEGTEAFF.

This clonotype was recorded many times. The V and J genes are TRBV20-1 and TRBJ2-3, with D hard to call. Trimming shortened V by 0 bases and J by 5 bases, and 9 bases separated the two germline ends. This CDR3 has 13 amino acids. Looked up from germline, CDR1 is DFQATT and CDR2 is SNEGSKA (reference sequence). CDR3 sequence reads: CSARDHSKDTQYF. CDR3 DNA: TGCAGTGCTAGAGATCATAGTAAAGATACGCAGTATTTT.